What follows describes a single T cell receptor (beta chain). Its antigen is currently unknown. Building of the TCR beta libraries involved iRepertoire HTBI primers and Arm-PCR of CDR3 regions. TCRdb itself ran the multiplex PCR reads through MiXCR, one entry per CDR3 protein. In the table there are 500,000 to 800,000 distinct CDR3 sequences, 25% to 35% of which are singletons. Germline assignment: CDR1 SQVTM and CDR2 ANQGSEA. Losses at the gene ends were 6 bases for V and 0 bases for J; bases not matched to a gene: 6. The CDR3 sequence is 14 residues long. The entry originates in a study of regulatory T cells in long-lasting Graves disease. Study as a whole: More than 5 years of antithyroid drugs with positive TSH receptor antibodies defined persistent Graves' disease.

General study results and limits: Between persistent patients, 2,500 to 3,500 public clonotypes were shared, exceeding the roughly 920 shared between new patients.

Time point: persistent/refractory GD, antithyroid drugs over 5 years with positive TRAb. Construction of the TCR library relied on RNA isolated from PBMCs. In each case, Graves' disease was diagnosed per American Thyroid Association guidelines. A nine-milliliter sample of peripheral blood was drawn into EDTA tubes. The TCR originated in a female donor with Graves disease. The rearrangement uses TRBV29-1 and TRBJ1-1; 8 positions match TRBD1. Sequenced here: peripheral blood mononuclear cells (PBMCs), sampled when the disease was refractory, from a patient treated with antithyroid drugs. The CDR3 nucleotides are TGCAGCGTCAACGACAGGGGTTTGAACACTGAAGCTTTCTTT. It yields the protein CSVNDRGLNTEAFF.